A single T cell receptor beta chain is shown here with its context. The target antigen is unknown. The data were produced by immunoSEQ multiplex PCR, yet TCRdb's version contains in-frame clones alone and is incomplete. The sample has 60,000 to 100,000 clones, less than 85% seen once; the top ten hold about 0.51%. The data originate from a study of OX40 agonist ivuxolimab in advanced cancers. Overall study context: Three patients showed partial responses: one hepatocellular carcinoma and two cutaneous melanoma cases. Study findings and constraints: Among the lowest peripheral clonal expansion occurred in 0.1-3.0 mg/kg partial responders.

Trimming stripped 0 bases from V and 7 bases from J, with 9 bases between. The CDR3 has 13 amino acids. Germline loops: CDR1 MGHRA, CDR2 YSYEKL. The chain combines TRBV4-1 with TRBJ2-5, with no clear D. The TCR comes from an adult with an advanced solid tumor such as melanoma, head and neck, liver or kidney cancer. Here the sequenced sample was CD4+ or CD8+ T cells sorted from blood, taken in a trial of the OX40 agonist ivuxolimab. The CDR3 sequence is CASSQDLSGTQYF. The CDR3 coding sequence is TGCGCCAGCAGCCAAGATCTGTCAGGGACCCAGTACTTC.